Listed here is a single TCR beta chain. The target antigen is unknown. This sample is drawn from a study of long-term antiretroviral therapy in people with HIV. Study-level points and caveats: Diversity measured after ART increased yet remained under transplant donor controls.

Running of the v3.0 immunoSEQ assay took place at survey level. The sequencing target was about 35,000-55,000 T-cell genomes per sample. Assay: immunoSEQ multiplex PCR; the TCRdb copy retains only in-frame clones and omits some. The sample lists approximately 12,000 clones, about three quarters occurring once. This CDR3 contains 15 residues. Germline V lookup: CDR1 SGHTA, CDR2 FQGNSA. V lost 3 bases, J lost 0 bases, and 10 bases lay in between. Two or more post-ART PBMC samples, plus at least one pre-ART sample, were available for each donor. The TCR was taken from a man aged 35 to 55 with HIV. The material was unsorted PBMCs, obtained roughly 3 years before starting antiretroviral therapy. The V and J genes are TRBV7-2 and TRBJ2-3; D is uncertain. CDR3 nucleotides: TGTGCCAGCAGCTTCGATTGGGCCAGCACAGATACGCAGTATTTT. Amino acid sequence: CASSFDWASTDTQYF.